This T cell receptor (beta chain) stems from a study of cytomegalovirus exposure and HLA in healthy donors. Broader study findings: Cytomegalovirus-associated status was assigned to around 160 TCR beta chains. By HLA locus, TCR association rates varied in a later analysis, with DRB1 showing the most and HLA-C the fewest.

Germline V lookup: CDR1 MNHEY, CDR2 SVGAGI. J was trimmed by 5 bases and V by 2 bases; bases with no gene match: 5. The CDR3 covers 14 residues. Concerning this clone itself: What it recognizes is unknown.

The PCR was carried out with 60 Vbeta primers and 13 Jbeta primers. Profiling relied on immunoSEQ multiplex PCR, and the TCRdb table lists in-frame clones only, not all of them. Its table lists under 60,000 clones. The receptor was derived from a woman in her 30s in good health and CMV-seropositive. Sequencing used PBMCs. The J gene is TRBJ1-2, the V gene TRBV6-5; 7 bases match TRBD1. CDR3 bases: TGTGCCAGCAGTTACGCTGGGACAGCTTATGGCTACACCTTC. Translated, it gives CASSYAGTAYGYTF.